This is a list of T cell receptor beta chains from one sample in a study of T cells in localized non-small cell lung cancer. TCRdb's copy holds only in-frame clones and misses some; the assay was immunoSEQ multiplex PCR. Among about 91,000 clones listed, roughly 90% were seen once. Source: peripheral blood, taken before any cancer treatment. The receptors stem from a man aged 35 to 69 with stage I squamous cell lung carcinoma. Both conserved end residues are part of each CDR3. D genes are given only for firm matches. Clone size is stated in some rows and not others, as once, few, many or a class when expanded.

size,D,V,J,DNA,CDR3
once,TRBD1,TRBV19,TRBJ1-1,TGTGCCAGTAGTCTACAGGGGGCTGAAGCTTTCTTT,CASSLQGAEAFF
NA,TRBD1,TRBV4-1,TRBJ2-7,TGCGCCAGCAGCCAATCCGGGACAGCAGACTACGAGCAGTACTTC,CASSQSGTADYEQYF
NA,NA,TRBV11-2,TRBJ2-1,TGTGCCAGCAGCTCGGGCAGAATCAGGGCCTACAATGAGCAGTTCTTC,CASSSGRIRAYNEQFF
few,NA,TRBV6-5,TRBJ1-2,TGTGCCAGCAGTTATACCAGCAACTATGGCTACACCTTC,CASSYTSNYGYTF
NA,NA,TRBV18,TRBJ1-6,TGTGCCACCTCCCGGACGAATAATTCACCCCTCCACTTT,CATSRTNNSPLHF
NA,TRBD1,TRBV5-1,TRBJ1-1,TGCGCCAGCAGCTCGACAGGGACTGAAGCTTTCTTT,CASSSTGTEAFF
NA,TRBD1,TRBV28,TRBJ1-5,TGTGCCAGCAGCCCCAGCGACAGGGGATTTAATCAGCCCCAGCATTTT,CASSPSDRGFNQPQHF
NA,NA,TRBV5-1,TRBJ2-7,TGCGCCAGCAGCTCGTATAGCTCCTACGAGCAGTACTTC,CASSSYSSYEQYF
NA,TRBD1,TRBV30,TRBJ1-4,TGTGCCTGGGCCGGGACAGGGAATTTTAATAATGAAAAACTGTTTTTT,CAWAGTGNFNNEKLFF
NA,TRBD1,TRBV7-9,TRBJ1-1,TGTGCCAGCAGCTCCCTGAGGGACAGTCTTACTGAAGCTTTCTTT,CASSSLRDSLTEAFF